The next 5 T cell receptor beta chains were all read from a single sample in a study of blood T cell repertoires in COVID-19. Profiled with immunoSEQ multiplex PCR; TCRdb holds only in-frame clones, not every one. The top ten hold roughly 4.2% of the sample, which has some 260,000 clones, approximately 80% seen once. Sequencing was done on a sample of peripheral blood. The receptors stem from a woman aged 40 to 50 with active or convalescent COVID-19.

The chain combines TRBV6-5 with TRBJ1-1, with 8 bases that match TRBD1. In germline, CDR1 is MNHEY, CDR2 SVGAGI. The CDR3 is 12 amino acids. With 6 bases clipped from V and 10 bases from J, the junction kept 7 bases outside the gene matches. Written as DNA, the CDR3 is TGTGCCAGCAGCATACAGGGGGGCTCAGCTTTCTTT. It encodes CASSIQGGSAFF.

The CDR3 here is CASSFEGPGNYGYTF. CDR3 in DNA: TGCGCCAGCAGCTTTGAAGGTCCGGGGAACTATGGCTACACCTTC. The rearrangement joins TRBV5-1 to TRBJ1-2, with D hard to call. Per germline, CDR1 SGHRS and CDR2 YFSETQ. This CDR3 is 15 amino acids long. V was shortened by 2 bases and J by 2 bases, with 13 bases between the two germline ends.

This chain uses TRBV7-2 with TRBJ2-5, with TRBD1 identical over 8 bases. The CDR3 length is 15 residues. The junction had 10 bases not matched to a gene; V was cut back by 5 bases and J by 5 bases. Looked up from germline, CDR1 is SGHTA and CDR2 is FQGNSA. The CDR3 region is CASSQNGQGEETQYF. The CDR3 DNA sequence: TGTGCCAGCAGCCAAAATGGACAGGGTGAGGAGACCCAGTACTTC.

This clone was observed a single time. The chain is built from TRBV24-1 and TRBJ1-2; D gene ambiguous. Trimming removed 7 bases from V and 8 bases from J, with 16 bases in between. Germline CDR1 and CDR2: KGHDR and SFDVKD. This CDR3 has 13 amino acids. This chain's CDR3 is CATSPNAGGGYTF. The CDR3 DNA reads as TGTGCCACCAGCCCCAACGCGGGCGGAGGCTACACCTTC.

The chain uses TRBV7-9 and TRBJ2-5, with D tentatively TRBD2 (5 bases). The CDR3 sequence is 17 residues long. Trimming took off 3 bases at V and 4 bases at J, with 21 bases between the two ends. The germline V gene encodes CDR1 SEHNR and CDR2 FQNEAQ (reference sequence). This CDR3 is CASSFPGLAAESETQYF. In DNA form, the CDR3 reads TGTGCCAGCAGCTTTCCCGGTCTAGCAGCGGAGTCAGAGACCCAGTACTTC.